This paragraph covers one T cell receptor (beta chain) sequence. It lacks a known antigen. There are no base qualities to consult, and no much larger clone falls within one base. The data are from a study of CD8 T cells in Susac syndrome (dated by TCRdb to between 2017 and 2020). About the investigation overall: Repertoire sequencing was used to test whether CD8+ T cell activation and differentiation in Susac syndrome was antigen driven. What the work shows at the level of the full study, not this receptor alone: The TCR sequencing and HLA analysis was acknowledged to have included a relatively small number of individuals.

Based on the germline V gene (reference sequence), the CDR1 and CDR2 sequences are LNHDA and SQIVND. The junction carries 11 bases between V and J, which are trimmed by 6 bases and 2 bases respectively. The CDR3 covers 13 residues, taking in both the cysteine and the phenylalanine. This entry keeps only the CDR3 DNA: 39 bases, framed from base 1. RNA was extracted using the RNeasy kit, and about 0.5 to 1 ug of the RNA was reverse transcribed with random hexamers. TCR beta CDR3 regions were amplified with the immunoSEQ multiplex PCR assay covering 54 Vbeta and 13 Jbeta segments. PCR amplification bias was corrected using a synthetic template baseline for primer optimization and computational correction. In the authors' own workflow: Only productive sequences were kept, with reads annotated to V, D and J genes according to IMGT and analyzed in immunoSEQ Analyzer. Clonality was computed as one minus Shannon entropy normalized by log2 of the number of productive unique sequences. Public and private clones were assessed among the 100 most prevalent clones of each patient and control. Susac-specific clones were defined as absent from healthy and MS cohorts, around 980 published viral clones and other ImmuneACCESS disease sequences. TCRdb cleaned the public reads at Q25 with fastp, built clones with MiXCR and kept in-frame beta chains. CDR3 protein duplicates are merged, each entry listing the most common genes and DNA. These V and J calls derive from TCRdb rather than the authors' analysis. The sample table shows some 120,000 distinct CDR3 sequences, and roughly 94% are seen once. 0.095% to 0.15% of the sample lies in the top ten.

Peripheral blood CD8+ and CD4+ T cells from healthy donors, Susac syndrome patients and multiple sclerosis patients were profiled by high-throughput TCR beta sequencing. The multiple sclerosis controls were treatment-naive patients whose relapsing-remitting disease, either stable or active, fulfilled the revised McDonald criteria. Bulk CD8+ and CD4+ T cells were purified magnetically by negative isolation, whereas CD8+ TEMRA cells were enriched by FACS. Blood was collected in EDTA tubes and processed within 24 hours, with PBMCs isolated through density gradient centrifugation. PBMCs intended for TCR sequencing were cryopreserved in liquid nitrogen and were subsequently thawed in a 37 degrees C water bath. Purity of sorted or isolated CD4+, CD8+ and CD8+ TEMRA cells was at least 90%.

The chain uses TRBV19 and TRBJ2-7; TRBD1 is possibly the D segment (6 matching bases). The source is a human donor with multiple sclerosis. The specimen sequenced was CD4+ T cells from PBMCs. The DNA sequence is as follows: TGTGCCAGTAGCATACAGGGTACCTACGAGCAGTACTTC. Its translation is CASSIQGTYEQYF.